One sample yielded the 27 T cell receptor beta chains listed below, sequenced in a study of blood T cells in healthy people across ages. PCR was performed a second time for about 7 to 11 cycles using a sample-barcoded 5' primer and a J-beta primer mix. TCRdb reanalysed the 5' RACE reads using MiXCR and keeps one entry per CDR3 protein. The table records 600,000 or so distinct CDR3 sequences, roughly 21% of them present only once. The sequencing sample was made of blood. Receptor source: a man aged 65 to 85 in good health.

The chain combines TRBV20-1 with TRBJ2-3; 14 nucleotides align to TRBD2. Germline trimming cut 6 bases from V and 4 bases from J; bases unmatched to any gene: 6. Germline V lookup: CDR1 DFQATT, CDR2 SNEGSKA (reference sequence). The length of the CDR3 is 15 residues. The CDR3 sequence is CSAGTSGSSADTQYF. The CDR3 DNA is TGCAGTGCAGGGACTAGCGGGAGTTCCGCAGATACGCAGTATTTT.

The V call is TRBV9, the J call TRBJ2-3; D perhaps matches TRBD2 (6 bases). This CDR3 spans 14 amino acids. Germline loops: CDR1 SGDLS, CDR2 YYNGEE. V gave up 0 bases and J gave up 2 bases, with 7 bases separating them. The CDR3 sequence is CASSVAGATDTQYF. The CDR3 nucleotides read TGTGCCAGCAGCGTAGCGGGAGCCACAGATACGCAGTATTTT.

In its sample, this clonotype was seen a few times. The CDR3 spells CASSYGGGFNTGELFF. The CDR3 nucleotides read TGTGCCAGCAGTTACGGGGGGGGCTTCAACACCGGGGAGCTGTTTTTT. This sequence joins TRBV6-2 or TRBV6-3 and TRBJ2-2, with D maybe TRBD2 (7 bases). Germline V CDR1 and CDR2: MNHEY, SVGEGT. V lost 2 bases and J lost 2, with 12 bases in between. The CDR3 length is 16 residues.

In its sample, this clonotype was seen a few times. A much larger clone sits a single nucleotide away, making a read error possible. The rearrangement links TRBV4-2 to TRBJ2-5; TRBD2 might be the D (5 bases). The CDR3 has 13 amino acids. Germline lookup yields CDR1 LGHNA and CDR2 YNFKEQ. The DNA of the CDR3 is TGTGCCAGCAGCCAAGGGGAGAAAGAGACCCAGCACTTC. Translation: CASSQGEKETQHF.

As to this clonotype: The germline gene is not matched at one end of the junction; a read error may be the cause. This chain connects TRBV6-5 to TRBJ1-4; 8 bases line up with TRBD1. The CDR3 is 15 amino acids. Germline CDR1 MNHEY, CDR2 SVGAGI. The CDR3 DNA is TGTGCCGGCAGTTTCGGACAGGGAACTAATGAAAAACTGTTTTTT. This sequence encodes CAGSFGQGTNEKLFF.

The chain links TRBV11-2 to TRBJ2-7, with 8 bases fitting TRBD1. Looked up from germline, CDR1 is SGHAT and CDR2 is FQNNGV. The CDR3 is made up of 14 amino acids. Germline trimming cut 0 bases from V and 7 bases from J; bases unmatched to any gene: 5. CDR3 in amino acids: CASSLDRGLEEQYF. CDR3 nucleotide sequence: TGTGCCAGCAGCTTAGACAGGGGGCTAGAAGAGCAGTACTTC.

This clonotype was counted many times. The chain joins TRBV10-3 to TRBJ2-5, with no clear D. Between the trimmed V and J ends, which lost 3 bases and 5 bases, there was a span of 10 bases. Germline values: CDR1 ENHRY, CDR2 SYGVKD. This CDR3 has 13 residues. The CDR3 DNA reads TGTGCCATCAGTGAAGGTGGTGGTGAGACCCAGTACTTC. Its protein is CAISEGGGETQYF.

This clonotype was seen only a few times. This sequence joins TRBV29-1 and TRBJ2-3, with D unclear. Germline-derived CDR1 and CDR2 are SQVTM and ANQGSEA. V lost 5 bases and J 0 bases, leaving 15 bases between the germline ends. The CDR3 length is 15 residues. CDR3 protein: CSVKAVPASTDTQYF. DNA for the CDR3: TGCAGCGTTAAGGCGGTACCAGCAAGCACAGATACGCAGTATTTT.

This clonotype occurred a few times. The chain carries TRBV15 and TRBJ2-7; 7 bases fit TRBD2. The germline V gene encodes CDR1 LNHNV and CDR2 YYDKDF (reference sequence). The CDR3 runs to 13 residues. V trimming: 8 bases; J trimming: 4 bases; junction bases outside the gene matches: 8. For the CDR3, the DNA is TGTGCCACCCATATCGGGGGGTCTTACGAGCAGTACTTC. As protein: CATHIGGSYEQYF.

The chain has TRBV7-2 and TRBJ2-2; TRBD1 is a possible D gene (6 bases). V was shortened by 5 bases and J by 9 bases, with 16 bases between the two germline ends. Germline CDR1 and CDR2: SGHTA and FQGNSA. CDR3 size: 14 residues. DNA for the CDR3: TGTGCCAGCAGCACAGGGCCACCACCCCGGGAGCTGTTTTTT. It specifies CASSTGPPPRELFF.

This clonotype was counted a few times. The chain combines TRBV12-5 with TRBJ2-3; no clear D. The V gene's germline CDR1 is LGHNT and CDR2 FRNRAP. This CDR3 has 12 residues. Deletions cut 4 bases from V and 6 bases from J, with 8 bases between. CDR3 nucleotide sequence: TGTGCTAGTGGTTCATCTCGGGATACGCAGTATTTT. Amino acid sequence: CASGSSRDTQYF.

This clonotype turned up a few times. CDR3 region: CASFAARFNTEAFF. Here the CDR3 DNA reads TGTGCCAGCTTTGCGGCCAGATTTAACACTGAAGCTTTCTTT. The chain carries TRBV7-2 and TRBJ1-1; the D is unclear. The CDR3 sequence is 14 residues long. Germline loops: CDR1 SGHTA, CDR2 FQGNSA. V lost 8 bases, J lost 2 bases, and 15 bases lay in between.

The V and J genes are TRBV20-1 and TRBJ2-7; TRBD1 agrees at 8 bases. The CDR3 runs 12 residues. With V trimmed by 1 base and J by 7 bases, 3 bases remained unmatched. Germline V gene data show CDR1 as DFQATT and CDR2 as SNEGSKA (reference sequence). CDR3 bases: TGCAGTGCTAGAGGGACAGGGAGGGAGCAGTACTTC. This translates into CSARGTGREQYF.

This clonotype was seen only a few times. The rearrangement links TRBV5-6 to TRBJ2-5, with 11 bases lining up with TRBD2. V gave up 4 bases and J gave up 2 bases; unmatched junction bases: 13. This CDR3 contains 18 residues. Germline CDR1 SGHDT, CDR2 YYEEEE. CDR3 region: CASSPTTGSGRGQETQYF. In DNA form, the CDR3 reads TGTGCCAGCAGCCCGACGACTGGTAGCGGGAGGGGACAAGAGACCCAGTACTTC.

The genes are TRBV5-1 and TRBJ2-1, with 11 nucleotides matching TRBD2. The J call could be wrong; TRBJ2-5 is a better fit for the DNA end. The CDR3 loop spans 15 amino acids. The germline gives CDR1 SGHRS, CDR2 YFSETQ. CDR3 residues: CASTETSGVKETQYF. In DNA form, the CDR3 reads TGCGCCAGCACTGAGACTAGCGGGGTGAAAGAGACCCAGTACTTC.

This clonotype was seen a few times. The rearrangement links TRBV15 to TRBJ2-5, with D uncertain. Germline V CDR1 and CDR2: LNHNV, YYDKDF (reference sequence). Deletions cut 1 base from V and 2 bases from J, with 14 bases between. This CDR3 has 16 residues. The CDR3 spells CATSRATGRIQETQYF. The CDR3 DNA sequence: TGTGCCACCAGCAGAGCAACTGGCAGGATTCAAGAGACCCAGTACTTC.

The rearrangement links TRBV3-1 to TRBJ1-2, with TRBD1 as a possible D gene (5 bases). Germline V gene lookup returns CDR1 LGHDT and CDR2 YNNKEL (reference sequence). Trimming took off 0 bases at V and 6 bases at J, with 14 bases between the two ends. The CDR3 sequence is 15 residues long. The CDR3 spells CASSQDSAGRNGYTF. As DNA, the CDR3 is TGTGCCAGCAGCCAAGATAGCGCGGGGCGGAATGGCTACACCTTC.

On this clonotype itself: The junction does not match germline at one end; this may be a read error. The chain is built from TRBV7-9 and TRBJ2-5, with 12 nucleotides matching TRBD2. Near its end, the DNA agrees better with TRBJ2-7, so the J call may be wrong. This CDR3 contains 15 residues. Germline-derived CDR1 and CDR2 are SEHNR and FQNEAQ (reference sequence). The CDR3 sequence: CASSQLAGGVSEQYF. The CDR3 coding sequence is TGCGCCAGCAGCCAACTAGCGGGAGGAGTTAGCGAGCAGTACTTC.

This clonotype occurred a few times. CDR3 sequence (DNA): TGTGCCAGCAGCCCTAGTTCCGCTCGAAACATTCAGTACTTC. This gives the protein CASSPSSARNIQYF. The chain employs TRBV28 and TRBJ2-4; D is unresolved. The germline V gene has CDR1 MDHEN and CDR2 SYDVKM. Trimming removed 6 bases from V and 6 bases from J, with 15 bases in between. The CDR3 loop spans 14 amino acids. Together with reference TRBV28 and TRBJ2-4, the CDR3 gives the full variable domain: DVKVTQSSRYLVKRTGEKVFLECVQDMDHENMFWYRQDPGLGLRLIYFSYDVKMKEKGDIPEGYSVSREKKERFSLILESASTNQTSMYLCASSPSSARNIQYFGAGTRLSVL.

This clonotype was counted a few times. The genes are TRBV6-1 and TRBJ2-5; 9 positions agree with TRBD2. V trimming: 4 bases; J trimming: 5 bases; junction bases outside the gene matches: 5. Germline V gene sequence: CDR1 MNHNS, CDR2 SASEGT. CDR3 length: 14 residues. The CDR3 region is CASSVAGVRETQYF. Here the CDR3 DNA reads TGTGCCAGCAGTGTAGCGGGAGTCCGGGAGACCCAGTACTTC.

V is TRBV24-1 and J is TRBJ2-1, with TRBD2 matching over 14 bases. Germline assignment: CDR1 KGHDR and CDR2 SFDVKD. V lost 6 bases and J lost 8; bases outside the gene matches: 11. This CDR3 spans 17 amino acids. The CDR3 bases are TGTGCCACCAGTTGGGGACTAGCGGGAGCGCTCGGGGATGAGCAGTTCTTC. It yields the protein CATSWGLAGALGDEQFF.

This clonotype was picked up a small number of times. The gene calls are TRBV19 and TRBJ2-3; D ambiguous. V dropped 6 bases and J dropped 5 bases, with 9 bases sitting between them. This CDR3 has 12 residues. Germline loops: CDR1 LNHDA, CDR2 SQIVND (reference sequence). This chain's CDR3 is CASRLSGDTQYF. CDR3 DNA sequence: TGTGCCAGTAGACTTTCCGGAGATACGCAGTATTTT.

This clonotype was seen only a few times. This may be a read error: a much more frequent sequence differs by one nucleotide. The chain uses TRBV5-1 and TRBJ2-7; perhaps TRBD2 as D (6 bases). Trimming cost V 0 bases and J 3 bases, with 16 bases left between them. Germline V gives CDR1 SGHRS, CDR2 YFSETQ. CDR3 size: 16 residues. The CDR3, as DNA: TGCGCCAGCAGCTTGGGAAGTTGCGGGAACATCTACGAGCAGTACTTC. Its translation is CASSLGSCGNIYEQYF.

V gene TRBV4-1 combines with J gene TRBJ2-5; the match to TRBD2 covers 10 bases. The J call may be in error: the DNA end matches TRBJ2-7 better. This CDR3 has 19 amino acids. Germline V gives CDR1 MGHRA, CDR2 YSYEKL. CDR3 bases: TGCGCCAGCAGCCAAGGGATAATAGCGGGAGGTGGAAGCTCCTACGAGCAGTACTTC. This gives the protein CASSQGIIAGGGSSYEQYF.

The CDR3 DNA reads TGCGCCAGCAGTGAGTCAGCGGGAGAATATAATGAGCAGTTCTTC. Translated, it gives CASSESAGEYNEQFF. The gene calls are TRBV10-1 and TRBJ2-1; 8 positions agree with TRBD2. The germline CDR1 and CDR2 sequences are WNHNN and SYGVQD (reference sequence). This CDR3 has 15 residues. V lost 0 bases, J lost 7 bases, and 5 bases stayed unmatched.

This clonotype was detected a few times. The rearrangement uses TRBV12-3 or TRBV12-4 and TRBJ2-3, with a tentative D call TRBD2 (6 bases). V lost 6 bases and J 0 bases, leaving 16 bases between the germline ends. This CDR3 is 16 amino acids long. As DNA, the CDR3 is TGTGCCAGCAGCCTAGTCCCCCGGGAGAGCACAGATACGCAGTATTTT. This codes for CASSLVPRESTDTQYF.

The chain employs TRBV5-1 and TRBJ2-2, with 7 bases lining up with TRBD1. CDR3 length: 13 residues. The germline V gene encodes CDR1 SGHRS and CDR2 YFSETQ. J was trimmed by 3 bases and V by 6 bases; bases with no gene match: 2. The CDR3 spells CASTTGDTGELFF. CDR3 DNA sequence: TGCGCCAGCACCACAGGGGACACCGGGGAGCTGTTTTTT.